In its sample, the clone carrying this T cell receptor beta chain was seen many times. Its antigen is not known. Germline-derived CDR1 and CDR2 are SGHDT and YYEEEE. V shed 2 bases, J shed 5 bases, and the junction held 10 bases outside the gene matches. This CDR3 contains 17 residues. This sample stems from a study of CD8 T cells in ankylosing spondylitis. Whole-study results and caveats: What seemed typical of ankylosing spondylitis blood was a TCR beta motif built from 8 or 9 highly homologous variants. Clones tied to disease were said to be significantly enriched in matched ankylosing spondylitis synovial fluid.

MiXCR, applied by TCRdb to the 5' RACE reads, yields one record per CDR3 protein. The sample has 150,000 to 200,000 distinct CDR3 sequences, around a sixth seen once; the top ten hold around 4.7%. Sequencing input: blood, either unsorted or a sorted T cell fraction (not recorded which). The source is a male donor aged 5 to 29 with ankylosing spondylitis or in good health (not recorded which). J is TRBJ2-2 and V is TRBV5-6, with 9 bases lining up with TRBD2. The CDR3 protein is CASSFPLAGERTGELFF. In DNA form, the CDR3 reads TGTGCCAGCAGCTTCCCGTTAGCGGGAGAGCGAACCGGGGAGCTGTTTTTT.